This passage covers 2 T cell receptor beta chains from one sample sequenced in a study of T cells after posttransplantation cyclophosphamide. A marrow graft followed busulfan-fludarabine conditioning, with cyclophosphamide on days +3 and +4. Here immunoSEQ multiplex PCR was the method, and the copy in TCRdb shows in-frame clones only, minus some. Of roughly 9,900 clones listed, more than 75% were seen once; the top ten hold about 28%. Material: CD4+ T cells sorted from PBMCs, obtained after allogeneic stem cell transplant with posttransplant cyclophosphamide. These receptors all come from a young adult male patient who received an allogeneic stem cell transplant from a related donor, was CMV-positive, and had acute GVHD only. Some T cells may have come from the graft donor.

The V call is TRBV18, the J call TRBJ1-1; 7 nucleotides match TRBD1. The CDR3 consists of 13 residues. J gave up 1 base and V 6 bases, and 2 bases lay outside the gene matches. Germline CDR1 KGHSH, CDR2 LQKENI. The CDR3 is CASSGQPNTEAFF. The CDR3 DNA follows: TGTGCCAGCTCGGGACAGCCGAACACTGAAGCTTTCTTT.

J is TRBJ2-7 and V is TRBV7-9; D may be TRBD2 (7 bases). CDR1 is SEHNR, CDR2 FQNEAQ, per germline (reference sequence). The CDR3 extends over 16 amino acids. The V end was cut by 3 bases, the J end by 1 base, with 16 bases between. The CDR3 reads CASSLRGGQRSYEQYF. The CDR3 bases are TGTGCCAGCAGCTTGCGCGGGGGCCAAAGGTCCTACGAGCAGTACTTC.